Listed below are T cell receptor beta chains from one sample, sequenced in a study of T cell responses to AZD1222 COVID-19 vaccine. Sequencing was performed with immunoSEQ multiplex PCR; in TCRdb, only in-frame clones are kept and a portion is missing. The data contain more than 110,000 clones, roughly 92% of them seen just once; the ten biggest clones take up 5%. The sequences come from peripheral blood, collected on day 0 of AZD1222 vaccination. These receptors originate from an adult in good health. The conserved cysteine and the conserved F or W are not part of the CDR3 here. The order of the fields is V gene, J gene, CDR3 protein.

v_call: TRBV7-2
j_call: TRBJ2-3
cdr3_aa: ASSRDLAQDTQY

v_call: TRBV19
j_call: TRBJ2-5
cdr3_aa: ASSKLETLTQETQY

v_call: TRBV3-1/TRBV3-2
j_call: TRBJ1-5
cdr3_aa: ASSQDGGNQPQH

v_call: TRBV10-3
j_call: TRBJ2-3
cdr3_aa: AISEPVRLDTQY

v_call: TRBV2
j_call: TRBJ1-1
cdr3_aa: ASSGGANTEAF

v_call: TRBV25-1
j_call: TRBJ2-5
cdr3_aa: ASSTLGGQETQY

v_call: TRBV19
j_call: TRBJ1-1
cdr3_aa: ASSFSGGRNTEAF

v_call: TRBV4-1
j_call: TRBJ1-1
cdr3_aa: ASSQRTANTEAF

v_call: TRBV15
j_call: TRBJ1-2
cdr3_aa: ATSRAMTGYGYT

v_call: TRBV6-1
j_call: TRBJ1-4
cdr3_aa: ASSEGPGQGLF

v_call: TRBV5-1
j_call: TRBJ1-5
cdr3_aa: ASSLEGGLSNQPQH

v_call: TRBV24-1
j_call: TRBJ1-5
cdr3_aa: ATSVSGYNNQPQH

v_call: TRBV5-1
j_call: TRBJ2-2
cdr3_aa: ASSLGTENTGELF

v_call: TRBV28
j_call: TRBJ1-2
cdr3_aa: ASSFMQVLGYT

v_call: TRBV18
j_call: TRBJ1-1
cdr3_aa: ASSSGQGPRAF

v_call: TRBV7-9
j_call: TRBJ1-5
cdr3_aa: ASSFGENQPQH

v_call: TRBV7-2
j_call: TRBJ1-3
cdr3_aa: ASSLGLGMGQAGNTIY

v_call: TRBV5-1
j_call: TRBJ1-1
cdr3_aa: ASSLNTLNTEAF

v_call: TRBV2
j_call: TRBJ1-5
cdr3_aa: ASRGTGKGNQPQH

v_call: TRBV28
j_call: TRBJ2-1
cdr3_aa: ASSFGGPLNEQF

v_call: TRBV11-2
j_call: TRBJ2-7
cdr3_aa: ASSLKSYEQY

v_call: TRBV7-6
j_call: TRBJ2-7
cdr3_aa: ASSPRGGSIPDYEQY

v_call: TRBV18
j_call: TRBJ2-1
cdr3_aa: ASSPTSGNNNEQF

v_call: TRBV29-1
j_call: TRBJ1-1
cdr3_aa: SASDSKNTEAF

v_call: TRBV28
j_call: TRBJ1-1
cdr3_aa: ASSFHDSPTEAF

v_call: TRBV2
j_call: TRBJ2-1
cdr3_aa: ASSELPSGVNEQF

v_call: TRBV6-5
j_call: TRBJ2-3
cdr3_aa: ASSYWGRGQDTQY

v_call: TRBV5-6
j_call: TRBJ2-1
cdr3_aa: ASGHRASVSPYNEQF

v_call: TRBV5-1
j_call: TRBJ1-3
cdr3_aa: ASSLQTGNTIY

v_call: TRBV6-1
j_call: TRBJ2-7
cdr3_aa: ASSVQRGTGSYEQY

v_call: TRBV29-1
j_call: TRBJ2-1
cdr3_aa: SAGQDRVYNEQF

v_call: TRBV11-2
j_call: TRBJ2-2
cdr3_aa: ASSQDRAGELF

v_call: TRBV25-1
j_call: TRBJ1-6
cdr3_aa: ASNEAGPRTSPLH

v_call: TRBV28
j_call: TRBJ1-2
cdr3_aa: ASSLRRILNYGYT

v_call: TRBV9
j_call: TRBJ2-2
cdr3_aa: ASSAVTGELF

v_call: TRBV2
j_call: TRBJ1-1
cdr3_aa: ASSVGGRNTEAF

v_call: TRBV28
j_call: TRBJ1-2
cdr3_aa: ASSPPGGLVYT

v_call: TRBV19
j_call: TRBJ1-4
cdr3_aa: ASSRGRTTNEKLF

v_call: TRBV4-1
j_call: TRBJ2-2
cdr3_aa: ASGMRSPTGELF

v_call: TRBV6-1
j_call: TRBJ1-4
cdr3_aa: ASSEDGNEKLF

v_call: TRBV19
j_call: TRBJ1-5
cdr3_aa: ASSIDYWTGTSQPQH

v_call: TRBV2
j_call: TRBJ2-6
cdr3_aa: ASSEWGAAVVSGANVLT

v_call: TRBV15
j_call: TRBJ1-5
cdr3_aa: ATSRTGGNQPQH

v_call: TRBV5-1
j_call: TRBJ2-1
cdr3_aa: ASSRPGYGYYNEQF

v_call: TRBV24-1
j_call: TRBJ2-2
cdr3_aa: ATSDPGPTSMELF

v_call: TRBV29-1
j_call: TRBJ2-2
cdr3_aa: SALNFIDRDLTGELF

v_call: TRBV12-3/TRBV12-4
j_call: TRBJ2-2
cdr3_aa: ASSTFGTGELF

v_call: TRBV28
j_call: TRBJ2-1
cdr3_aa: ASSKTGLINEQF

v_call: TRBV28
j_call: TRBJ1-3
cdr3_aa: ASSQPSNRGNTIY

v_call: TRBV5-1
j_call: TRBJ2-7
cdr3_aa: ASSPRTGGSYEQY

v_call: TRBV7-8
j_call: TRBJ2-5
cdr3_aa: ASSLVVRVAQETQY